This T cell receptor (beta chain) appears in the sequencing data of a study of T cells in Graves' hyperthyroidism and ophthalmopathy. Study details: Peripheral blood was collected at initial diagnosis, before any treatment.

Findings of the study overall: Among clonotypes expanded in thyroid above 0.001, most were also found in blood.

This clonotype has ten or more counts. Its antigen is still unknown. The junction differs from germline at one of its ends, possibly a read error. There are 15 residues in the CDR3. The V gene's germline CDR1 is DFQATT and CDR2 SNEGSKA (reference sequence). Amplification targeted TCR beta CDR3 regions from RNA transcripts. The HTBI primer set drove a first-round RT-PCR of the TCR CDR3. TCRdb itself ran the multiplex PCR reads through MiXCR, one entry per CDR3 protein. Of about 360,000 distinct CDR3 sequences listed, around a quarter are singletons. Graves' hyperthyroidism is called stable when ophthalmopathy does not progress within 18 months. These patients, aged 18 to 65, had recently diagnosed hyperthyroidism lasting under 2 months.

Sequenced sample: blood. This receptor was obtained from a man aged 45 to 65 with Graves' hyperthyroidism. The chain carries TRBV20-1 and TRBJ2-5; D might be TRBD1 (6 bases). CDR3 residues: CSAINVGGRKETQYF. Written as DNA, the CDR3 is TGCAGCGCTATCAATGTAGGGGGTCGGAAAGAGACCCAGTACTTC.